This T cell receptor (beta chain) appears in the sequencing data of a study of T-cell memory formation after mild COVID-19. This clonotype was seen a few times. TCRdb ran MiXCR on the 5' RACE reads and lists one entry per CDR3 protein. The table lists tens of thousands of distinct CDR3 sequences, nearly 25% of them singletons. The sequence was obtained from a man aged 18 to 35 who had mild COVID-19 (a few samples of this study predate the infection). Cell type and time point are not known. Material for sequencing was PBMCs or a T cell subset sorted from them (not recorded which).

CDR3 protein: CASSYDGTGGFGYGYTF. The DNA for the CDR3 is TGTGCCAGCAGTTACGACGGGACAGGCGGATTCGGATATGGCTACACCTTC. V usage is TRBV6-5 and J usage is TRBJ1-2; 8 positions agree with TRBD1. Germline CDR1 MNHEY, CDR2 SVGAGI. The CDR3 length is 17 residues. V shed 2 bases and J 5 bases; nucleotides not matched to a gene: 13.